This T cell receptor beta chain was sequenced for a study of cytomegalovirus exposure and HLA in healthy donors. CDR3 length: 14 residues. Germline V gene sequence: CDR1 MNHEY, CDR2 SMNVEV (reference sequence). V was pared by 6 bases and J by 2 bases, with 14 bases between. Measured with immunoSEQ multiplex PCR; TCRdb has only the in-frame clones, and not every one. The table lists under 250,000 clones, roughly 87% of them singletons, with roughly 2% in the top ten. V usage is TRBV27 and J usage is TRBJ2-7; D is uncertain. This TCR was sampled from a woman aged 18-29 years in good health and CMV-seropositive. The source material was PBMCs. CDR3: CASSVFSIPYEQYF. The CDR3 coding sequence is TGTGCCAGCAGCGTATTTTCTATCCCCTACGAGCAGTACTTC.